The source of this T cell receptor beta chain is a study of T cell responses to AZD1222 COVID-19 vaccine. Assay used: immunoSEQ multiplex PCR; TCRdb lists only in-frame clones, some missing. The sample holds some 150,000 clones, 82% seen once. J was trimmed by 5 bases and V by 10 bases; bases with no gene match: 12. The germline CDR1 and CDR2 sequences are MNHEY and SVGAGI. The CDR3 spans 14 residues. The TCR was taken from an adult in good health. The chain carries TRBV6-5 and TRBJ2-5; 8 bases agree with TRBD1. Sequences were derived from peripheral blood, sampled on day 0 of MenACWY control vaccination. Here the CDR3 reads CAIRDRQRFETQYF. CDR3 coding DNA: TGTGCCATCCGGGACAGGCAGAGGTTTGAGACCCAGTACTTC.